These T cell receptor beta chains were read from a single sample in a study of T cell repertoires in cytomegalovirus infection. These TCRs are of unknown antigen specificity. TCRdb analysed the reads with MiXCR anew, one entry per CDR3 protein. The table shows about 85,000 distinct CDR3 sequences, with about 44% occurring only once. The sequencing used CD8+ T cells from cultured PBMCs, collected from culture after CMV antigen stimulation. The receptors originated from a human donor in good health (CMV status not recorded). Some clones in this sample may be carry-over from other donors' samples. The CDR3 runs from the conserved cysteine through the conserved F or W. D genes are given only for firm matches. Expanded clones are given a class, and other clones once, few, many or no size at all.

v_call: TRBV6-1; j_call: TRBJ1-6; cdr3_length: 17; d_call: -; clone_size: few; cdr3_aa: CASSESDGMLGDSPLHF; cdr3_nt: TGTGCCAGCAGTGAATCGGACGGGATGTTAGGGGATTCACCCCTCCACTTT
v_call: TRBV11-2; j_call: TRBJ2-5; cdr3_length: 15; d_call: -; clone_size: -; cdr3_aa: CASSWDFQGAETQYF; cdr3_nt: TGTGCCAGCAGCTGGGACTTCCAGGGAGCGGAGACCCAGTACTTC
v_call: TRBV28; j_call: TRBJ2-7; cdr3_length: 15; d_call: TRBD2; clone_size: -; cdr3_aa: CASSSRTSGSHEQYF; cdr3_nt: TGTGCCAGCAGTTCTAGGACTAGCGGGAGCCACGAGCAGTACTTC
v_call: TRBV4-1; j_call: TRBJ1-1; cdr3_length: 13; d_call: -; clone_size: -; cdr3_aa: CASSFRENTEAFF; cdr3_nt: TGCGCCAGCAGCTTCCGGGAGAACACTGAAGCTTTCTTT
v_call: TRBV15; j_call: TRBJ1-1; cdr3_length: 18; d_call: -; clone_size: -; cdr3_aa: CATYPGRQDFVKGTEAFF; cdr3_nt: TGTGCCACCTACCCAGGCCGCCAGGATTTCGTTAAGGGGACTGAAGCTTTCTTT
v_call: TRBV15; j_call: TRBJ1-1; cdr3_length: 13; d_call: -; clone_size: -; cdr3_aa: CATSPGRNTEAFF; cdr3_nt: TGTGCCACCAGCCCGGGACGGAACACTGAAGCTTTCTTT
v_call: TRBV7-6; j_call: TRBJ2-6; cdr3_length: 14; d_call: -; clone_size: -; cdr3_aa: CASSSKPGANVLTF; cdr3_nt: TGTGCCAGCAGCTCTAAACCTGGGGCCAACGTCCTGACTTTC
v_call: TRBV28; j_call: TRBJ2-7; cdr3_length: 13; d_call: -; clone_size: -; cdr3_aa: CASSLQGINEQYF; cdr3_nt: TGTGCCAGCAGTTTACAGGGGATCAACGAGCAGTACTTC
v_call: TRBV4-2; j_call: TRBJ1-5; cdr3_length: 15; d_call: -; clone_size: -; cdr3_aa: CASSQSEGVVQPQHF; cdr3_nt: TGTGCCAGCAGCCAATCCGAGGGGGTTGTTCAGCCCCAGCATTTT
v_call: TRBV6-1; j_call: TRBJ2-7; cdr3_length: 15; d_call: TRBD2; clone_size: few; cdr3_aa: CASSETASGRYEQYF; cdr3_nt: TGTGCCAGCAGTGAAACGGCTAGCGGGAGGTACGAGCAGTACTTC
v_call: TRBV4-1; j_call: TRBJ2-3; cdr3_length: 17; d_call: -; clone_size: once; cdr3_aa: CASSQTPTPVGTDTQYF; cdr3_nt: TGTGCCAGCAGCCAAACCCCCACACCAGTGGGCACAGATACGCAGTATTTT
v_call: TRBV24-1; j_call: TRBJ2-1; cdr3_length: 15; d_call: -; clone_size: -; cdr3_aa: CATSDGAAAYNEQFF; cdr3_nt: TGTGCCACCAGTGATGGGGCGGCCGCCTACAATGAGCAGTTCTTC
v_call: TRBV7-8; j_call: TRBJ2-2; cdr3_length: 17; d_call: -; clone_size: -; cdr3_aa: CASSRPTDRPDTGELFF; cdr3_nt: TGTGCCAGCAGCCGACCCACCGACCGGCCCGACACCGGGGAGCTGTTTTTT
v_call: TRBV19; j_call: TRBJ1-5; cdr3_length: 14; d_call: -; clone_size: -; cdr3_aa: CASSMGLRTQPQHF; cdr3_nt: TGTGCCAGTAGTATGGGCTTACGAACCCAGCCCCAGCATTTT
v_call: TRBV27; j_call: TRBJ1-2; cdr3_length: 15; d_call: -; clone_size: few; cdr3_aa: CASSNKRQGSSGYTF; cdr3_nt: TGTGCCAGCAGTAATAAACGGCAGGGATCCAGTGGCTACACCTTC
v_call: TRBV28; j_call: TRBJ1-1; cdr3_length: 18; d_call: -; clone_size: -; cdr3_aa: CASSLYSTDNTKNTEAFF; cdr3_nt: TGTGCCAGCAGTTTATATTCGACAGACAACACCAAGAACACTGAAGCTTTCTTT
v_call: TRBV9; j_call: TRBJ2-4; cdr3_length: 15; d_call: TRBD1; clone_size: -; cdr3_aa: CASSVSPRTGDIQYF; cdr3_nt: TGTGCCAGCAGCGTTTCCCCCCGGACAGGGGACATTCAGTACTTC
v_call: TRBV4-2; j_call: TRBJ1-5; cdr3_length: 15; d_call: TRBD1; clone_size: -; cdr3_aa: CASSQEGQSNQPQHF; cdr3_nt: TGTGCCAGCAGCCAAGAGGGACAGAGCAATCAGCCCCAGCATTTT